The clone carrying this T cell receptor (beta chain) was seen only a few times. Each sorted fraction was over 95% pure. Expressed TCRB transcripts got sequenced, as all isolated RNA was reverse transcribed. Method: immunoSEQ multiplex PCR; TCRdb's copy keeps in-frame clones and lacks some. The data hold around 500,000 clones, with roughly 30% observed a single time. This specimen belongs to a study of beta chain features in type 1 diabetes. The sample consisted of naive CD4+ T cells from blood. This receptor was obtained from a man aged 18-30 years in good health.

CDR3 sequence (DNA): TGTGCCAGCAGGACCCCAGGGGATAACACTGAAGCTTTCTTT. The encoded protein is CASRTPGDNTEAFF. This chain connects TRBV9 to TRBJ1-1; maybe TRBD1 (6 bases). CDR1 SGDLS and CDR2 YYNGEE come from the germline V gene. Deletions cut 5 bases from V and 2 bases from J, with 13 bases between. The CDR3 is 14 amino acids.